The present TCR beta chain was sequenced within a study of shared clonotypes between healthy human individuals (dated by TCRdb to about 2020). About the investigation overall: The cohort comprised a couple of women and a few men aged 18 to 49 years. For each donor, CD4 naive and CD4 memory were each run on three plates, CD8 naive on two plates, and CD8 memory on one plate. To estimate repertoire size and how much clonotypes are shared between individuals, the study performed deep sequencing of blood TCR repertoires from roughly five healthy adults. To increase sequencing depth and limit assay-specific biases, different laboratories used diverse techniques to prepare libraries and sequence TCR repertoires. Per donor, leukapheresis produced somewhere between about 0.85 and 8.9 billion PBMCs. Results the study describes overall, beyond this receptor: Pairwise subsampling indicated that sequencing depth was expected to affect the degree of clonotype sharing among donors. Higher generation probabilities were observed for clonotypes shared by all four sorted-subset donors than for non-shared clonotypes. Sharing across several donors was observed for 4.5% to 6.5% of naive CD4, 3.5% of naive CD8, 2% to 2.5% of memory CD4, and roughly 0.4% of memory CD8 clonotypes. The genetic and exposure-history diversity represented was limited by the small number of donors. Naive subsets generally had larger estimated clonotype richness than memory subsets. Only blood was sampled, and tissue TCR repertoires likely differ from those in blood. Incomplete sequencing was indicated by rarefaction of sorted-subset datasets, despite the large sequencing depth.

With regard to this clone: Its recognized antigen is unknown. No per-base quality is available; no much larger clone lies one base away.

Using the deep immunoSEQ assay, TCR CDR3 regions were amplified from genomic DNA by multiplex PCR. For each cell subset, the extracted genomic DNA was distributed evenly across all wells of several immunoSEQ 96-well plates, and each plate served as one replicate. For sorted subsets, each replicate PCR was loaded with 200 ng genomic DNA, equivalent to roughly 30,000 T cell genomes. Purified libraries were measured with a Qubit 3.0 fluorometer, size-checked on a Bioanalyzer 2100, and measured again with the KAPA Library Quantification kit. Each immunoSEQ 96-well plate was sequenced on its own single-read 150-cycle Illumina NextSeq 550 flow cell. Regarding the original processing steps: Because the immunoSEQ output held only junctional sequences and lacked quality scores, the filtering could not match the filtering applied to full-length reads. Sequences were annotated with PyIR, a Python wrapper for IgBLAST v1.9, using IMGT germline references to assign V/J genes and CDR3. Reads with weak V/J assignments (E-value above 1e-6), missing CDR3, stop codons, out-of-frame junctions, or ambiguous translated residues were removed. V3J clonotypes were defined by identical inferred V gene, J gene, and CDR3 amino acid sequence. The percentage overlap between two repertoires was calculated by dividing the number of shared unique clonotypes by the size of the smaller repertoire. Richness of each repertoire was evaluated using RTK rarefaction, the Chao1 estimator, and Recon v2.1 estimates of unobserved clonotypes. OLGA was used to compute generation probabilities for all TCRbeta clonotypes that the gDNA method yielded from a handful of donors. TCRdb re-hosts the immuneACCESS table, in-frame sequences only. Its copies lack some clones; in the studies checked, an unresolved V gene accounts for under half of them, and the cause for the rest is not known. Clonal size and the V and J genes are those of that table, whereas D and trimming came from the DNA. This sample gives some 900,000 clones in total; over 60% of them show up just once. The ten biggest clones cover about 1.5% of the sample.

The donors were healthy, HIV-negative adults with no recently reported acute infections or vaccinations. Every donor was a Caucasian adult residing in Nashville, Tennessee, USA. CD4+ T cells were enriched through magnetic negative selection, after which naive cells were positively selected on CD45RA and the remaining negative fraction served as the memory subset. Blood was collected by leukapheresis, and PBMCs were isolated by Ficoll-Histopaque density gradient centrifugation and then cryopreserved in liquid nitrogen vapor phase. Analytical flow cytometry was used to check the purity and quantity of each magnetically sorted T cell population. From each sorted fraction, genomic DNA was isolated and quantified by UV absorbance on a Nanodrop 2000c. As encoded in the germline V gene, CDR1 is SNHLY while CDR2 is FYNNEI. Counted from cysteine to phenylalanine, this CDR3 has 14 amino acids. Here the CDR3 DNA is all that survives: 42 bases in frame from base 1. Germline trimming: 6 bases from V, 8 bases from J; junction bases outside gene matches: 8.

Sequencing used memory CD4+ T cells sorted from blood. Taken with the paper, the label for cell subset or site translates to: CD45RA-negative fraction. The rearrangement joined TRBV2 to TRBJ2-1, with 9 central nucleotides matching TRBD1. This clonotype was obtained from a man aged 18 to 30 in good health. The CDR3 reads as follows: CASRAGTGSDEQFF. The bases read TGTGCCAGCAGAGCCGGGACAGGGTCAGATGAGCAGTTCTTC. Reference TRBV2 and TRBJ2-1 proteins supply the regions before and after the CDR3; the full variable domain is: EPEVTQTPSHQVTQMGQEVILRCVPISNHLYFYWYRQILGQKVEFLVSFYNNEISEKSEIFDDQFSVERPDGSNFTLKIRSTKLEDSAMYFCASRAGTGSDEQFFGPGTRLTVL.